A single sample is the source of the 15 T cell receptor beta chains below, sequenced in a study of T cell repertoires in cytomegalovirus infection. TCRdb re-derived calls from the reads in MiXCR, one entry per CDR3 protein. Altogether 830,000 or so distinct CDR3 sequences are present, approximately 29% being singletons, with the ten largest covering 9.5% to 15%. Their specific antigens are unknown. The sequences come from cultured CD8+ T cells from PBMCs, collected from culture after CMV antigen stimulation. The receptors shown here come from a human donor in good health (CMV status not recorded). Some clones in this sample may be carry-over from other donors' samples.

This clonotype came up many times. The rearrangement uses TRBV7-2 and TRBJ1-5; TRBD1 agrees at 10 bases. CDR3 length: 16 amino acids. V gave up 5 bases and J gave up 3 bases; unmatched junction bases: 7. Germline V gives CDR1 SGHTA, CDR2 FQGNSA. In DNA, the CDR3 is TGTGCCAGCAGCAGCCCCGACAGGGGGCTCAATCAGCCCCAGCATTTT. This encodes CASSSPDRGLNQPQHF.

The chain joins TRBV27 to TRBJ1-6; maybe TRBD1 (6 bases). The CDR3 is 17 residues long. The germline V gene encodes CDR1 MNHEY and CDR2 SMNVEV (reference sequence). Trimming left V 3 bases short and J 7 bases short, with 19 bases between. The DNA of the CDR3 is TGTGCCAGCAGTTTCCTATTCCTGGGGGGCTGGAATTCACCCCTCCACTTT. This encodes CASSFLFLGGWNSPLHF.

This clonotype has only a few counts. This rearrangement joins TRBV6-2 or TRBV6-3 to TRBJ2-7; the D call may be TRBD1 or TRBD2 (5 bases each). Germline V lookup: CDR1 MNHEY, CDR2 SVGEGT. The CDR3 sequence is 18 residues long. V dropped 2 bases and J dropped 7 bases, with 27 bases sitting between them. The CDR3, as DNA: TGTGCCAGCAGTTACAGCCCCGGAACGGGGCCCCCCTACGTGGAGCAGTACGTC. The encoded protein is CASSYSPGTGPPYVEQYV.

This clonotype was detected many times. One end of the junction does not line up with germline, which may come from a read error. The CDR3 region has the DNA TGTGCCAGCAGCTTAGGGACGAGTGGCTACACCTTC. As protein: CASSLGTSGYTF. This chain links TRBV12-3 or TRBV12-4 with TRBJ1-2; perhaps TRBD1 as D (5 bases). The CDR3 consists of 12 residues.

This clonotype was recorded many times. The chain combines TRBV7-8 with TRBJ2-7, with TRBD2 identical over 7 bases. This CDR3 is 16 amino acids long. V trimming: 2 bases; J trimming: 6 bases; junction bases outside the gene matches: 13. Germline CDR1 and CDR2: SGHVS and FQNEAQ. CDR3 protein: CASSLYTSTREGEQYF. In DNA form, the CDR3 reads TGTGCCAGCAGCTTATATACTAGCACAAGGGAGGGCGAGCAGTACTTC. The full variable domain, its missing parts supplied by reference TRBV7-8 and TRBJ2-7, is GAGVSQSPRYKVAKRGQDVALRCDPISGHVSLFWYQQALGQGPEFLTYFQNEAQLDKSGLPSDRFFAERPEGSVSTLKIQRTQQEDSAVYLCASSLYTSTREGEQYFGPGTRLTVT.

This clonotype was detected a few times. This rearrangement joins TRBV28 to TRBJ1-5, with D unclear. Germline V CDR1 and CDR2: MDHEN, SYDVKM. The V end was cut by 3 bases, the J end by 5 bases, with 8 bases between. The CDR3 runs to 13 residues. As DNA, the CDR3 is TGTGCCAGCAGTTTGGTGTTATATCAGCCCCAGCATTTT. This translates into CASSLVLYQPQHF.

In this sample, this clonotype turned up a few times. The rearrangement uses TRBV4-1 and TRBJ1-2; D is ambiguous. This CDR3 comprises 14 residues. The V gene lost 0 bases and the J gene lost 3 bases, with 8 bases spanning the gap. The germline V gene has CDR1 MGHRA and CDR2 YSYEKL. CDR3 sequence: CASSQDSSHYGYTF. CDR3 nucleotides: TGCGCCAGCAGCCAAGATTCCAGCCACTATGGCTACACCTTC.

In DNA, the CDR3 is TGTGCCAGCAGCAACTCGATATATCGGACAGGGATCAATGGCTACACCTTC. This gives the protein CASSNSIYRTGINGYTF. The rearrangement uses TRBV28 and TRBJ1-2; the match to TRBD1 covers 8 bases. V was pared by 6 bases and J by 6 bases, with 18 bases of the junction left unmatched. CDR1 and CDR2 from the germline V gene are MDHEN and SYDVKM. The CDR3 is 17 amino acids.

This rearrangement joins TRBV6-2 or TRBV6-3 to TRBJ2-7; 10 bases are a match to TRBD2. Trimming removed 2 bases from V and 5 bases from J; junction bases left unmatched: 3. This CDR3 is built from 14 residues. Germline V gene data show CDR1 as MNHEY and CDR2 as SVGEGT. The CDR3 nucleotides are TGTGCCAGCAGTTACCTAGCGGGGGAGGACGAGCAGTACGTC. It encodes CASSYLAGEDEQYV.

V gene TRBV10-3 combines with J gene TRBJ2-7; perhaps TRBD2 as D (7 bases). Per the germline V gene, CDR1 is ENHRY and CDR2 is SYGVKD. The CDR3 spans 14 residues. The ends were cut back, 6 bases at V and 7 bases at J, with 19 bases in the middle. CDR3 sequence (DNA): TGTGCCATCAGAAGGGGAGTGGGGGGGCTTGAGCAGTACTTC. It codes for CAIRRGVGGLEQYF.

Regarding this clonotype: The junction and the germline gene differ at one end; a read error may be behind it. V is TRBV6-5 and J is TRBJ2-2; TRBD2 matches at 11 bases. The CDR3 length is 18 residues. The germline CDR1 and CDR2 sequences are MNHEY and SVGAGI. The DNA of the CDR3 is TGTACCAGCAGCCGGGGACTAGCGGAGACTGCGAACACCGGGGAGCTGTTTTTT. As protein: CTSSRGLAETANTGELFF.

The V and J genes are TRBV20-1 and TRBJ2-7; D uncertain. The CDR3 runs to 14 residues. The ends were cut back, 6 bases at V and 0 bases at J, with 15 bases in the middle. The germline gives CDR1 DFQATT, CDR2 SNEGSKA (reference sequence). The CDR3 sequence is CSATPGYPSYEQYF. Here the CDR3 DNA reads TGCAGTGCCACTCCCGGTTACCCCTCCTACGAGCAGTACTTC.

This clonotype was observed many times. The chain carries TRBV20-1 and TRBJ2-5, with 8 bases identical to TRBD2. CDR1 is DFQATT and CDR2 is SNEGSKA in the germline V gene (reference sequence). V lost 0 bases, J lost 5 bases, and 8 bases stayed unmatched. The CDR3 loop spans 15 amino acids. The CDR3 spells CSARDRAGGRETQYF. The CDR3 nucleotides are TGCAGTGCTAGAGATCGGGCGGGGGGCCGGGAGACCCAGTACTTC.

This clonotype was detected only a few times. The chain uses TRBV6-1 and TRBJ1-5; 7 nucleotides line up with TRBD1. Germline V gene lookup returns CDR1 MNHNS and CDR2 SASEGT. V lost 11 bases, J lost 3 bases, and 7 bases stayed unmatched. This CDR3 contains 13 residues. CDR3 DNA: TGTGCCGGACGAACAGGGGTCAATCAGCCCCAGCATTTT. This codes for CAGRTGVNQPQHF.

The chain couples TRBV12-3 or TRBV12-4 to TRBJ1-1; D perhaps matches TRBD1 (6 bases). V lost 2 bases, J lost 6 bases, and 10 bases lay in between. The CDR3 runs to 13 residues. The CDR3 bases are TGTGCCAGCAGTTTACGGGGGCGGCCTGAAGCTTTCTTT. As protein: CASSLRGRPEAFF.